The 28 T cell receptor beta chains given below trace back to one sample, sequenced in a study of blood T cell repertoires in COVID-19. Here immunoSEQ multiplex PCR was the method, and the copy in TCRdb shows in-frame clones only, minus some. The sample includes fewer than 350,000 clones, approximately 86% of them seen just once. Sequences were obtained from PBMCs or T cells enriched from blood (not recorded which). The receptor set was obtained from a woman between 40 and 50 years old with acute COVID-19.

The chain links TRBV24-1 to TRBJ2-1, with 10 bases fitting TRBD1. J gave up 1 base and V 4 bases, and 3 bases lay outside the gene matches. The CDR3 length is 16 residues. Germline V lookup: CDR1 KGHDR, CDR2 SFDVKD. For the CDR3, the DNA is TGTGCCACCAGTGACCCGGACAGGGGGTCCTACAATGAGCAGTTCTTC. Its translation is CATSDPDRGSYNEQFF.

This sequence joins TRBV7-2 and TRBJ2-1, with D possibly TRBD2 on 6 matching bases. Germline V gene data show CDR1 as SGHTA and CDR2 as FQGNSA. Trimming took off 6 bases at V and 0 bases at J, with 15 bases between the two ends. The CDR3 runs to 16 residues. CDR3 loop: CASRPRLGGSYNEQFF. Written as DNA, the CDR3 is TGTGCCAGCAGACCAAGGCTGGGGGGCTCCTACAATGAGCAGTTCTTC. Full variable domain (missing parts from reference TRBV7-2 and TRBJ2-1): GAGVSQSPSNKVTEKGKDVELRCDPISGHTALYWYRQSLGQGLEFLIYFQGNSAPDKSGLPSDRFSAERTGGSVSTLTIQRTQQEDSAVYLCASRPRLGGSYNEQFFGPGTRLTVL.

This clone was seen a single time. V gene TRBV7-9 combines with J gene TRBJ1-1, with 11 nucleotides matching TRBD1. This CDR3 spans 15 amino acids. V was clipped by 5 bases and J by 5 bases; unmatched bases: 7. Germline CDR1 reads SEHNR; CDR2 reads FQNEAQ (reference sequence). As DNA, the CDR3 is TGTGCCAGCAGCCTCGCCGGGACAGGGGGTACTGAAGCTTTCTTT. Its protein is CASSLAGTGGTEAFF.

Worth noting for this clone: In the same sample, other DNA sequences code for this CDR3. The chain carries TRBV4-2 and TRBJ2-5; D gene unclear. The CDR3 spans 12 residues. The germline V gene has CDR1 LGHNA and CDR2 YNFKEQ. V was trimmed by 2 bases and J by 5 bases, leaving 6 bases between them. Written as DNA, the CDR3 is TGTGCCAGCAGCCAACGGCGGGAGACCCAGTACTTC. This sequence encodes CASSQRRETQYF.

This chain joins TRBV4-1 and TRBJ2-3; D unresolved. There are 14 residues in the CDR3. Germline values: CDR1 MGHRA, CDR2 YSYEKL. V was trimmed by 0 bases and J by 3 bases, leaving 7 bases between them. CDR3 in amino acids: CASSQDLRTDTQYF. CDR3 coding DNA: TGCGCCAGCAGCCAAGATCTACGGACAGATACGCAGTATTTT.

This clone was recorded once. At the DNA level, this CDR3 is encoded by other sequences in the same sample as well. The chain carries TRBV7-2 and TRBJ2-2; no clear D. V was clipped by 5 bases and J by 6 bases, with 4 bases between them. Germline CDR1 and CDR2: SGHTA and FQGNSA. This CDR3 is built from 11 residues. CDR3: CASSPPGELFF. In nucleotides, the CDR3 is TGTGCCAGCAGCCCTCCCGGGGAGCTGTTTTTT.

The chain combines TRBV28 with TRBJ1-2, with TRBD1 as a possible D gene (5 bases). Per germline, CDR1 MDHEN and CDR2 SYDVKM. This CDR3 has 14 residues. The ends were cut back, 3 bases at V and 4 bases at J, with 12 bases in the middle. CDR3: CASSFFGRGYGYTF. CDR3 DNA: TGTGCCAGCAGTTTCTTCGGGAGGGGCTATGGCTACACCTTC.

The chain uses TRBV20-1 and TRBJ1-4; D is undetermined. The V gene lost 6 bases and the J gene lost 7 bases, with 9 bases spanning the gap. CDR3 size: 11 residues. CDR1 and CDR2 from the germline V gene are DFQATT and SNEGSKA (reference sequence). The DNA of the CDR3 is TGCAGTGCGGTGGTCGGTGAAAAACTGTTTTTT. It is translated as CSAVVGEKLFF.

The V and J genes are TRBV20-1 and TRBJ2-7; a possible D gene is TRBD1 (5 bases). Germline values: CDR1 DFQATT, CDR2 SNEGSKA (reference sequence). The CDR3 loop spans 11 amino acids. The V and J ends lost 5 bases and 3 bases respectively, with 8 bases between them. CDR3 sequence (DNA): TGCAGTGCTGCCGACAGCTACGAGCAGTACTTC. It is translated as CSAADSYEQYF.

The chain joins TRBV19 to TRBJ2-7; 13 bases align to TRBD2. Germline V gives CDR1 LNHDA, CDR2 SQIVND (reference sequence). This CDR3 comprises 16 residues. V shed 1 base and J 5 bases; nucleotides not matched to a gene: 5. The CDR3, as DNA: TGTGCCAGTAGTATAGTTGGACTAGCGGGAGACAACGAGCAGTACTTC. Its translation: CASSIVGLAGDNEQYF.

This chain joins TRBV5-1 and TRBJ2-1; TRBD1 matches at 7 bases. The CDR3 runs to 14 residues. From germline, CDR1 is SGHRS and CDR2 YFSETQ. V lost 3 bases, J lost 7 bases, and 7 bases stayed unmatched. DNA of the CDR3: TGCGCCAGCAGCTCCGGGACAGCTATTAATGAGCAGTTCTTC. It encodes CASSSGTAINEQFF.

This CDR3 reads CASSQSTGGVYGYTF. The CDR3 DNA reads as TGTGCCAGCAGCCAATCGACAGGTGGGGTCTACGGCTACACCTTC. V usage is TRBV16 and J usage is TRBJ1-2; possibly TRBD1 for D (6 bases). Per the germline V gene, CDR1 is KGHSY and CDR2 is FQNENV. V lost 0 bases and J 8 bases, leaving 16 bases between the germline ends. CDR3 length equals 15 residues.

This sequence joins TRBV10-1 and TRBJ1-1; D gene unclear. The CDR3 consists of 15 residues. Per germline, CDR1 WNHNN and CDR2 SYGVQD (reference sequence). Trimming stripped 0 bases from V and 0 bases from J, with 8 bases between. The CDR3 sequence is CASSESIGVNTEAFF. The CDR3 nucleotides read TGCGCCAGCAGTGAGTCGATCGGGGTGAACACTGAAGCTTTCTTT.

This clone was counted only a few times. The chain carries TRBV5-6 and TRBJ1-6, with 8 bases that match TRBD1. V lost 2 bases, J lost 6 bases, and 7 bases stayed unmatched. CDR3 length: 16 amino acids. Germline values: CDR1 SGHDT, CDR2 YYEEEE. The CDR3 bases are TGTGCCAGCAGCTTCCGCCGGGGACAGGTTAATTCACCCCTCCACTTT. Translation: CASSFRRGQVNSPLHF. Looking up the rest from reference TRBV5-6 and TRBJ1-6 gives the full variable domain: DAGVTQSPTHLIKTRGQQVTLRCSPKSGHDTVSWYQQALGQGPQFIFQYYEEEERQRGNFPDRFSGHQFPNYSSELNVNALLLGDSALYLCASSFRRGQVNSPLHFGNGTRLTVT.

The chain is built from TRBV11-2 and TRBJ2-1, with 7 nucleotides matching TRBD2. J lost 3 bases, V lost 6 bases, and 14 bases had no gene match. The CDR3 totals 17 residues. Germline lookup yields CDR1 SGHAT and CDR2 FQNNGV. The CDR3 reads CASRHLRGLNNYNEQFF. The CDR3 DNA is TGTGCCAGCAGACATTTGCGGGGACTAAACAACTACAATGAGCAGTTCTTC. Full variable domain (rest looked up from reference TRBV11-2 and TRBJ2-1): EAGVAQSPRYKIIEKRQSVAFWCNPISGHATLYWYQQILGQGPKLLIQFQNNGVVDDSQLPKDRFSAERLKGVDSTLKIQPAKLEDSAVYLCASRHLRGLNNYNEQFFGPGTRLTVL.

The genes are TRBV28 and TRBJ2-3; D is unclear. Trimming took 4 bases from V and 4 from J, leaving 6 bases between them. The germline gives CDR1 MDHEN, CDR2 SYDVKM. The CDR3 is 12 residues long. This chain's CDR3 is CASSYTADTQYF. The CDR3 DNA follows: TGTGCCAGCAGTTATACAGCAGATACGCAGTATTTT.

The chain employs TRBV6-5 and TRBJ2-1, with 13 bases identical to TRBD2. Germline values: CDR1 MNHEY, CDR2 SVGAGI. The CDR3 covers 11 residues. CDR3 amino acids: CASGTSGNRFF. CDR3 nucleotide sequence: TGTGCGTCCGGGACTAGCGGGAACCGGTTCTTC.

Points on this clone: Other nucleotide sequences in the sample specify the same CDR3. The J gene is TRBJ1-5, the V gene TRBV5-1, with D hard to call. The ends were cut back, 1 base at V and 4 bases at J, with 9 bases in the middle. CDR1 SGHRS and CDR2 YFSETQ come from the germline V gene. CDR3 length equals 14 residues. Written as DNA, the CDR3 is TGCGCCAGCAGCTTGACCGGTTTGAATCAGCCCCAGCATTTT. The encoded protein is CASSLTGLNQPQHF.

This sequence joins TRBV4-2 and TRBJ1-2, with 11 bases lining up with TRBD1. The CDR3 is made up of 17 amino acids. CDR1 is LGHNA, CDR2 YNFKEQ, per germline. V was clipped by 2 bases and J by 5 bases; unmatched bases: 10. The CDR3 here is CASSQTTPGQGGYGYTF. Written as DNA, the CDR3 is TGTGCCAGCAGCCAAACTACTCCGGGACAGGGGGGATATGGCTACACCTTC.

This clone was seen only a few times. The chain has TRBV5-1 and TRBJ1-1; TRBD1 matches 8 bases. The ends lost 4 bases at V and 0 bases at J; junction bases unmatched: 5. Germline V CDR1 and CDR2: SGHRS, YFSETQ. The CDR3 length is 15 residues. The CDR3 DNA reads TGCGCCAGCAGCCAGGGGGCTGGGATGAACACTGAAGCTTTCTTT. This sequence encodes CASSQGAGMNTEAFF.

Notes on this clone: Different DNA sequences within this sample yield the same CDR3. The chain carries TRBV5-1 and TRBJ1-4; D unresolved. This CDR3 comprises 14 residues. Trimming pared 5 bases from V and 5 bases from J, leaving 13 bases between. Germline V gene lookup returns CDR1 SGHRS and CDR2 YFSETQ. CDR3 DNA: TGCGCCAGCAGTTTCGGAGGGAGCAATGAAAAACTGTTTTTT. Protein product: CASSFGGSNEKLFF.

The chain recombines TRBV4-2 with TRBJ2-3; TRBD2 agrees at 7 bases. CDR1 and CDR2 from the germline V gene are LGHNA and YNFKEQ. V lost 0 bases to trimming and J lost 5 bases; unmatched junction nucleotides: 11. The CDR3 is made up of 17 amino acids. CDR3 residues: CASSQDFRGRGGDTQYF. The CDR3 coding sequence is TGTGCCAGCAGCCAAGATTTTCGGGGGAGGGGTGGAGATACGCAGTATTTT.

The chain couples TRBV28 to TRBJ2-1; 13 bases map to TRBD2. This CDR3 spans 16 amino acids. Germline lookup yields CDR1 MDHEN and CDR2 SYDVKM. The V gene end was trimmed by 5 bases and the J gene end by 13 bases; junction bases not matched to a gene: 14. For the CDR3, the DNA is TGTGCCAGCAGTCCGTCCGGGACTAGCGGGACCAGGCAACAGTTCTTC. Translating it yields CASSPSGTSGTRQQFF.

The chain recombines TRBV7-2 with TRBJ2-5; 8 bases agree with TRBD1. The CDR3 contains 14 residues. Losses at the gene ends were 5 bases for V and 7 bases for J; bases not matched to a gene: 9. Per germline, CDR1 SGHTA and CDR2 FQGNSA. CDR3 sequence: CASSRGTGEGTQYF. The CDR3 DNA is TGTGCCAGCAGCAGGGGGACAGGCGAGGGGACCCAGTACTTC.

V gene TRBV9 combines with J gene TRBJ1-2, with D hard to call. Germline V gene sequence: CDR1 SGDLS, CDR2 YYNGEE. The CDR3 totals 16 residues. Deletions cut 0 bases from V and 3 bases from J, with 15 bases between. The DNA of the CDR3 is TGTGCCAGCAGCGTAGGTCGCCAGGAGGAATACTATGGCTACACCTTC. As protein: CASSVGRQEEYYGYTF.

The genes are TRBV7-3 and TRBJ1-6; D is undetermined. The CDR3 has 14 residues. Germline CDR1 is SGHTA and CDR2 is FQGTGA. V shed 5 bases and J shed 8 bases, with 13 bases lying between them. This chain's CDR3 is CASSPPSTDSPLHF. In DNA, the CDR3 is TGTGCCAGCAGCCCCCCGAGTACCGATTCACCCCTCCACTTT.

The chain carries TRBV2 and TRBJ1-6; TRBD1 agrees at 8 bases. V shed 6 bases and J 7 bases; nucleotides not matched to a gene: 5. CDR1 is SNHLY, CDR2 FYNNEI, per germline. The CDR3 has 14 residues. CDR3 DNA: TGTGCCAGCAGGGCTAGGGACAGGAATTCACCCCTCCACTTT. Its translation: CASRARDRNSPLHF.

DNA of the CDR3: TGTGCCAGTAGTCCCGACTGGACAGCTAGCAATCAGCCCCAGCATTTT. Its translation is CASSPDWTASNQPQHF. The J gene is TRBJ1-5, the V gene TRBV19, with D possibly matching TRBD1 (6 bases). The germline gives CDR1 LNHDA, CDR2 SQIVND (reference sequence). Trimming took off 5 bases at V and 0 bases at J, with 14 bases between the two ends. This CDR3 region has 16 residues. Full variable domain (rest looked up from reference TRBV19 and TRBJ1-5): DGGITQSPKYLFRKEGQNVTLSCEQNLNHDAMYWYRQDPGQGLRLIYYSQIVNDFQKGDIAEGYSVSREKKESFPLTVTSAQKNPTAFYLCASSPDWTASNQPQHFGDGTRLSIL.